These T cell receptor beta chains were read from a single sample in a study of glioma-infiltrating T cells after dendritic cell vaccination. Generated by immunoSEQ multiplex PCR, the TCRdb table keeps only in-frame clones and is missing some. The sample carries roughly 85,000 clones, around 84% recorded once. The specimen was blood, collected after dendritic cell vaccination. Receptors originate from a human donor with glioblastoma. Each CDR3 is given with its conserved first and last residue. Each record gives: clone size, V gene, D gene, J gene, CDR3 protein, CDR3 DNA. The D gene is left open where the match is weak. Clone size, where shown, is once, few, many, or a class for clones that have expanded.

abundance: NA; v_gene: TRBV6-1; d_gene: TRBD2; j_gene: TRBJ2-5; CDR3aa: CASSEVGLAGLQETQYF; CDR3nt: TGTGCCAGCAGTGAAGTGGGGTTAGCGGGACTCCAAGAGACCCAGTACTTC
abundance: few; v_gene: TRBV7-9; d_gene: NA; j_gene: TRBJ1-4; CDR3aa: CASSLGRGGATNEKLFF; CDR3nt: TGTGCCAGCAGCTTAGGTCGAGGGGGTGCAACTAATGAAAAACTGTTTTTT
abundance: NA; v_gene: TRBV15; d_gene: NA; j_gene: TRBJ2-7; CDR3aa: CATSRTGIRYEQYF; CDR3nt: TGTGCCACCAGCAGAACGGGGATTCGGTACGAGCAGTACTTC
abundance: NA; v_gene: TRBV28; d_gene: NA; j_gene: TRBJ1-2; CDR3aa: CASSLSAGPYGYTF; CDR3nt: TGTGCCAGCAGTTTATCAGCAGGGCCCTATGGCTACACCTTC
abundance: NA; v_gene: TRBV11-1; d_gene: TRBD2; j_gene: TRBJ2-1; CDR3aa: CASSLGLAEGNEQFF; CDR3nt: TGTGCCAGCAGCTTAGGACTAGCGGAGGGCAATGAGCAGTTCTTC
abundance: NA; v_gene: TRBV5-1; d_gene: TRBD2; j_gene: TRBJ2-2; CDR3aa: CASSAPPGLAGLNTGELFF; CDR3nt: TGCGCCAGCAGCGCACCTCCGGGACTAGCGGGACTAAACACCGGGGAGCTGTTTTTT
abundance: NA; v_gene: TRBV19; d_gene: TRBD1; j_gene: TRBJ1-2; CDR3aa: CASRRTGERYGYTF; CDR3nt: TGTGCCAGTAGGAGGACAGGGGAGCGCTATGGCTACACCTTC
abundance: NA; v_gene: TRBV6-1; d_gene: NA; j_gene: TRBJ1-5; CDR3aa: CASRDYTGNQPQHF; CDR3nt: TGTGCCAGCAGAGACTATACAGGGAATCAGCCCCAGCATTTT
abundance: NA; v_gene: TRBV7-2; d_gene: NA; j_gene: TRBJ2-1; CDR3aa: CASSQQAGTRYNEQFF; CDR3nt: TGTGCCAGCAGCCAGCAGGCCGGGACACGCTACAATGAGCAGTTCTTC
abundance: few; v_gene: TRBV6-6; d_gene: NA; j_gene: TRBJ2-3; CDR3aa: CASSYVRIADTQYF; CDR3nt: TGTGCCAGCAGTTACGTCCGTATCGCAGATACGCAGTATTTT
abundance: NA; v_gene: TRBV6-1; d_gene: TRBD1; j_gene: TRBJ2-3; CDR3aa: CASSRQGTPTDTQYF; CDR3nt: TGTGCCAGCAGTCGACAGGGGACACCCACAGATACGCAGTATTTT
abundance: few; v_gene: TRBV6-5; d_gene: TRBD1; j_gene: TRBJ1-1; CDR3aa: CASSRQGGSDSIF; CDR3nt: TGTGCCAGCAGCCGACAGGGGGGGTCTGATTCAATCTTT
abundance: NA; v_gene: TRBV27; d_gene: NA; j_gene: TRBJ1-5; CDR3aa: CASSFGRGQPQHF; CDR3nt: TGTGCCAGCAGTTTTGGCAGAGGCCAGCCCCAGCATTTT
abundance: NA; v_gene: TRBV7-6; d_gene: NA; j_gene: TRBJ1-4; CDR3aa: CASSLAPGSNEKLFF; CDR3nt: TGTGCCAGCAGCTTAGCGCCGGGGTCCAATGAAAAACTGTTTTTT
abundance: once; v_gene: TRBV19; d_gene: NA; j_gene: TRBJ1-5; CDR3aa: CASSIQRQANQPQHF; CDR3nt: TGTGCCAGTAGTATACAAAGGCAGGCAAATCAGCCCCAGCATTTT
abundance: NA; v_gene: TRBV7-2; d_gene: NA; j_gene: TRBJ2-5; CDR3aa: CASSLVYRSQETQYF; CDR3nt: TGTGCCAGCAGCTTAGTGTACAGATCCCAAGAGACCCAGTACTTC
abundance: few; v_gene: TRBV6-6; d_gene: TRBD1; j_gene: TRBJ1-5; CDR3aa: CASKDREAPQWPQHF; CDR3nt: TGTGCCAGCAAAGACAGGGAGGCCCCTCAATGGCCCCAGCATTTT
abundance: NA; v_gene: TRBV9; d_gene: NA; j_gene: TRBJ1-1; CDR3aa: CASSVVPGQPTRAFF; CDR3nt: TGTGCCAGCAGCGTAGTTCCGGGGCAGCCGACTAGAGCTTTCTTT
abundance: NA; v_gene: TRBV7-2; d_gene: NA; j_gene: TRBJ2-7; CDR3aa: CASSSLRTTDSYEQYF; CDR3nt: TGTGCCAGCAGCTCCCTACGAACTACTGATTCCTACGAGCAGTACTTC
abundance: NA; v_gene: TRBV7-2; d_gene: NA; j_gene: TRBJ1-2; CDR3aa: CASSSGGTERNYGYTF; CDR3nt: TGTGCCAGCAGCTCAGGAGGGACGGAGCGCAACTATGGCTACACCTTC
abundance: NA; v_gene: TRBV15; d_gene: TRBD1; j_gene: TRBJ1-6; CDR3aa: CATSGTGSINSPLHF; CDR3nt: TGTGCCACTTCCGGGACAGGGTCCATTAATTCACCCCTCCACTTT
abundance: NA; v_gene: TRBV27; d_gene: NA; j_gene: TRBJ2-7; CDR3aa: CASSLFPSGEQYF; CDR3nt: TGTGCCAGCAGCCTTTTCCCTTCGGGCGAGCAGTACTTC
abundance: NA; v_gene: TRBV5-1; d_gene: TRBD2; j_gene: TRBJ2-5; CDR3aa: CASSFPSGGETQYF; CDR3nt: TGCGCCAGCAGCTTTCCTAGCGGAGGGGAGACCCAGTACTTC
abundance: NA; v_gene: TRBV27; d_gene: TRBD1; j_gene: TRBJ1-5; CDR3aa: CASSGQGTGYMQPQHF; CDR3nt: TGTGCCAGCAGTGGCCAGGGGACAGGGTATATGCAGCCCCAGCATTTT
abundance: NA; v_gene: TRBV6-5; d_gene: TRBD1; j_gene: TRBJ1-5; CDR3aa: CASRPDRGNQPQHF; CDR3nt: TGTGCCAGCAGACCCGACAGGGGAAATCAGCCCCAGCATTTT
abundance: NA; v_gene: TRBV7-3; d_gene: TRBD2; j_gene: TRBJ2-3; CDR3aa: CASSGGTLARMDTQYF; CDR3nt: TGTGCCAGCTCCGGGGGGACTCTCGCCCGAATGGATACGCAGTATTTT
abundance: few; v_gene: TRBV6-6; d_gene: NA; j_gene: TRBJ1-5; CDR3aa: CASSYRGGEPQHF; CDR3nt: TGTGCCAGCAGTTACAGGGGTGGTGAGCCCCAGCATTTT
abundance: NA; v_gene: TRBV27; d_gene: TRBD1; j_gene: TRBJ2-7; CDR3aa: CASSRDSLYEQYF; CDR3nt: TGTGCCAGCAGCCGGGACAGCCTCTACGAGCAGTACTTC
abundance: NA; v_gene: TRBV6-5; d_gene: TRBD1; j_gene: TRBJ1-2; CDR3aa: CASSQGASGYTF; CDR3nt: TGTGCCAGCAGCCAGGGGGCCTCGGGCTACACCTTC
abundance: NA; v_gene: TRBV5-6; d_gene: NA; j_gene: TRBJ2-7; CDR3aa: CASSLSRVSYEQYF; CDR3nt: TGTGCCAGCAGCTTGAGCCGGGTATCCTACGAGCAGTACTTC
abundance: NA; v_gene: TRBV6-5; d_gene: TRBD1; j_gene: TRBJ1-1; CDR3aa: CASRPGQGNTEAFF; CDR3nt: TGTGCCAGCAGGCCAGGACAGGGAAACACTGAAGCTTTCTTT
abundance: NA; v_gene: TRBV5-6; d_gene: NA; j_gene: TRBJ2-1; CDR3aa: CASSLGRVTYNEQFF; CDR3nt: TGTGCCAGCAGCTTGGGCCGGGTCACCTACAATGAGCAGTTCTTC
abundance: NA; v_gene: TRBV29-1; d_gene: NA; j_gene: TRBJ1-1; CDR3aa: CSVGRSGQMNTEAFF; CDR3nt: TGCAGCGTTGGCCGATCGGGACAAATGAACACTGAAGCTTTCTTT
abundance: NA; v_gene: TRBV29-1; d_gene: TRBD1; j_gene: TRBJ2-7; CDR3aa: CSVGTGSSGQYF; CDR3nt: TGCAGCGTCGGGACAGGGAGTTCTGGGCAGTACTTC
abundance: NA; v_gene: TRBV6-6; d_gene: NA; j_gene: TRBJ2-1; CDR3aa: CASSLYRDPNEQFF; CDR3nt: TGTGCCAGCAGTTTGTACAGGGATCCCAATGAGCAGTTCTTC
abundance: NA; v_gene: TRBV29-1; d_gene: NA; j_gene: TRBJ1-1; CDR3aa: CSVYRDSGTEAFF; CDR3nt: TGCAGCGTTTACAGGGATTCTGGCACTGAAGCTTTCTTT
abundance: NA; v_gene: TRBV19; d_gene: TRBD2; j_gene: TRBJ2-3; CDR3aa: CASSIGLAGGNDTQYF; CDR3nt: TGTGCCAGTAGTATTGGACTAGCGGGGGGTAACGATACGCAGTATTTT
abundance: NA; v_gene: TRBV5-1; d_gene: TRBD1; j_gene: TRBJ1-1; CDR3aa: CASSFTTSWLGTGGRTSEAFF; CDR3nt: TGCGCCAGCAGCTTTACCACGAGTTGGCTTGGGACAGGGGGACGAACGTCTGAAGCTTTCTTT
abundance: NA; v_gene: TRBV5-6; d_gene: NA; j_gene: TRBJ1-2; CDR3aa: CASILRDTYGYTF; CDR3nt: TGTGCCAGCATACTCCGGGACACCTATGGCTACACCTTC
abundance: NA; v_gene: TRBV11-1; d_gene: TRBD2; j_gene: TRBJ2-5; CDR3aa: CASSSGLAGGETQYF; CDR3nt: TGTGCCAGCAGCTCGGGACTAGCGGGTGGGGAGACCCAGTACTTC
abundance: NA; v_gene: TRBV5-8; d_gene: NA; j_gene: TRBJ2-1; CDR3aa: CASSPDWGSYNEQFF; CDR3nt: TGTGCCAGCAGCCCGGACTGGGGCTCCTACAATGAGCAGTTCTTC
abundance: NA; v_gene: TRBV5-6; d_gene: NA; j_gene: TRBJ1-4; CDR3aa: CASSLAGHNPTREKLFF; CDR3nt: TGTGCCAGCAGCTTGGCAGGGCATAACCCCACGCGGGAAAAACTGTTTTTT
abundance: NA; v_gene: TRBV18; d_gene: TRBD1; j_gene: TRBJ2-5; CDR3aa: CASSPRTGGAAETQYF; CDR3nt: TGTGCCAGCTCACCACGAACAGGGGGCGCGGCTGAGACCCAGTACTTC
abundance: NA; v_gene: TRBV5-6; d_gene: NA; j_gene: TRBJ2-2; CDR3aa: CASSWGRGLGTGELFF; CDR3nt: TGTGCCAGCAGCTGGGGGCGGGGGCTAGGCACCGGGGAGCTGTTTTTT
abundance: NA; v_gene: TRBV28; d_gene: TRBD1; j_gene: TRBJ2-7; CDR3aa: CASRGQGVLSYEQYF; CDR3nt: TGTGCCAGCAGGGGACAGGGGGTTTTATCCTACGAGCAGTACTTC
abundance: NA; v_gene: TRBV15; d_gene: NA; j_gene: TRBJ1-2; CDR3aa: CATSRDYEGRRLYGYTF; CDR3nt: TGTGCCACCAGCAGAGATTACGAAGGTCGGAGACTCTATGGCTACACCTTC
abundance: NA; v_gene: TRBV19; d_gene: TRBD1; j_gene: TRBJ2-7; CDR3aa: CASSPETGGYEQYF; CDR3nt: TGTGCCAGTAGTCCCGAAACAGGGGGCTACGAGCAGTACTTC
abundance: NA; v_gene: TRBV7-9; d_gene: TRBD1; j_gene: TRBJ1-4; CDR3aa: CASSFTGGGGEKLFF; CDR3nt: TGTGCCAGCAGCTTCACAGGGGGAGGAGGTGAAAAACTGTTTTTT
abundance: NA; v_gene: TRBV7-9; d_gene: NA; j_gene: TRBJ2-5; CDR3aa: CASSPKGTSGARGTQYF; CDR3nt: TGTGCCAGCAGCCCTAAGGGGACAAGCGGGGCGCGGGGGACCCAGTACTTC
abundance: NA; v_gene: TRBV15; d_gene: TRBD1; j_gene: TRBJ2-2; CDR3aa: CATSRTGPGELFF; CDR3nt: TGTGCCACCAGCAGGACAGGGCCCGGGGAGCTGTTTTTT
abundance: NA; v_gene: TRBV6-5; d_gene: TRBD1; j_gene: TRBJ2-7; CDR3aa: CASSPGTASYEQYF; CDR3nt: TGTGCCAGCAGCCCTGGGACAGCCTCCTACGAGCAGTACTTC
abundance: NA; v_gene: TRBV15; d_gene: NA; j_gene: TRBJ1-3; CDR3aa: CATSRDLGSPYPSGNTIYF; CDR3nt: TGTGCCACCAGCAGAGATCTGGGCAGCCCCTACCCCTCTGGAAACACCATATATTTT
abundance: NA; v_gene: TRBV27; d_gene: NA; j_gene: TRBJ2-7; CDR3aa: CASSVSSPPYEQYF; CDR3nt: TGTGCCAGCAGTGTAAGTAGCCCCCCCTACGAGCAGTACTTC
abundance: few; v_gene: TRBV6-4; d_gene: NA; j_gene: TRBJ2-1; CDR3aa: CASSDSDNNEQFF; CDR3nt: TGTGCCAGCAGTGACTCGGACAACAATGAGCAGTTCTTC